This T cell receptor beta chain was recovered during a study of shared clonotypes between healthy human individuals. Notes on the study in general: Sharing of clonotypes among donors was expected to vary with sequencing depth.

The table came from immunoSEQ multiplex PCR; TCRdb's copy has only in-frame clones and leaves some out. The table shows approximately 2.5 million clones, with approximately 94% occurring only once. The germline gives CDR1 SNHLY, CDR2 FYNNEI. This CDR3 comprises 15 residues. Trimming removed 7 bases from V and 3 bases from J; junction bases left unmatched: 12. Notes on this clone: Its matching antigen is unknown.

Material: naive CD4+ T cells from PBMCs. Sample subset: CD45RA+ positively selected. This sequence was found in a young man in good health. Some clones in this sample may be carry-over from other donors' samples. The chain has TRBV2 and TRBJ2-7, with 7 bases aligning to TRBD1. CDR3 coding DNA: TGTGCCAGCATTATGATCGACAGGGAAGTCTACGAGCAGTACTTC. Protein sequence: CASIMIDREVYEQYF.